This TCR beta chain was identified during a study of Graves' ophthalmopathy and Graves' hyperthyroidism. This clonotype was seen repeatedly, ten times or more. From fresh peripheral blood, over 9 ml in volume, the PBMCs were obtained. Amplified material comprised TCR beta CDR3 regions derived from RNA transcripts. The first round was an RT-PCR with HTBI primers, and the second round was a multiplex PCR. TCRdb re-analysed the multiplex PCR reads in MiXCR, keeping a single row per CDR3 protein. The sample carries roughly 700,000 distinct CDR3 sequences, roughly 40% recorded once. The sample consisted of peripheral blood. This TCR was recovered from an adult man with Graves' ophthalmopathy.

CDR3 protein: CASSIDRSSYEQYF. In DNA form, the CDR3 reads TGTGCCAGCAGCATTGACAGGAGCTCCTACGAGCAGTACTTC. V gene TRBV7-7 combines with J gene TRBJ2-7; TRBD1 is a possible D gene (6 bases). The V and J ends lost 5 bases and 0 bases respectively, with 11 bases between them. The CDR3 extends over 14 amino acids. Per the germline V gene, CDR1 is SSHAT and CDR2 is FNYEAQ (reference sequence).